Below are 29 T cell receptor beta chains sequenced from a single sample in a study of T cell changes during pregnancy in multiple sclerosis. Repertoires were generated with immunoSEQ multiplex PCR, while TCRdb's copy carries only in-frame clones and drops some. This sample has around 80,000 clones, with just over 90% found just once. Sequenced material: peripheral blood, taken before pregnancy. These receptors were obtained from a female donor with multiple sclerosis, enrolled in a pregnancy study.

The chain has TRBV7-3 and TRBJ1-1; perhaps TRBD1 as D (5 bases). The length of the CDR3 is 13 residues. Trimming took 5 bases from V and 10 from J, leaving 17 bases between them. Germline-derived CDR1 and CDR2 are SGHTA and FQGTGA. This chain's CDR3 is CASSPVERGRAFF. The DNA for the CDR3 is TGTGCCAGCAGCCCAGTCGAGCGGGGACGAGCTTTCTTT.

The chain couples TRBV9 to TRBJ1-6, with 10 positions matching TRBD1. From germline, CDR1 is SGDLS and CDR2 YYNGEE. The V segment lost 4 bases and the J segment 10 bases; nucleotides outside the gene matches: 17. This CDR3 is 18 amino acids long. CDR3 protein: CASSTTTPGQGDDSPLHF. The CDR3, as DNA: TGTGCCAGCAGCACAACGACGCCTGGACAGGGGGATGACTCACCCCTCCACTTT.

This chain links TRBV25-1 with TRBJ2-2; 8 positions match TRBD2. V shed 7 bases and J 4 bases; nucleotides not matched to a gene: 8. Germline assignment: CDR1 MGHDK and CDR2 SYGVNS. The CDR3 extends over 15 amino acids. The CDR3 DNA follows: TGTGCCAGCACCGAGACTAGCGCTGTCACCGGGGAGCTGTTTTTT. Residues: CASTETSAVTGELFF. Based on the CDR3 plus reference TRBV25-1 and TRBJ2-2, the full variable domain is EADIYQTPRYLVIGTGKKITLECSQTMGHDKMYWYQQDPGMELHLIHYSYGVNSTEKGDLSSESTVSRIRTEHFPLTLESARPSHTSQYLCASTETSAVTGELFFGEGSRLTVL.

This sequence joins TRBV19 and TRBJ2-1; maybe TRBD1 (6 bases). Germline CDR1 is LNHDA and CDR2 is SQIVND (reference sequence). This CDR3 is 15 amino acids long. The V gene lost 7 bases and the J gene lost 8 bases, with 21 bases spanning the gap. The CDR3 spells CASTETGTPMDEQFF. The CDR3 DNA is TGTGCCAGTACCGAGACAGGAACTCCGATGGATGAGCAGTTCTTC.

The chain is built from TRBV2 and TRBJ2-3; TRBD2 matches at 10 bases. V gave up 3 bases and J gave up 7 bases; unmatched junction bases: 4. There are 14 residues in the CDR3. Germline CDR1 reads SNHLY; CDR2 reads FYNNEI. The CDR3 spells CASSDSSGGNTQYF. The CDR3 DNA is TGTGCCAGCAGTGACTCTAGCGGGGGTAATACGCAGTATTTT.

This clone came up a few times. The chain carries TRBV5-4 and TRBJ1-2, with 7 bases lining up with TRBD1. CDR3 length equals 13 residues. V lost 4 bases to trimming and J lost 5 bases; unmatched junction nucleotides: 5. In germline, CDR1 is SGHNT, CDR2 YYREEE (reference sequence). CDR3 region: CASSLPGQYGYTF. Here the CDR3 DNA reads TGTGCCAGCAGCCTTCCGGGACAGTATGGCTACACCTTC.

DNA for the CDR3: TGCGCCAGCAGCGCCCCGATCAGGGGGCGTAGGATTTTCCCGGATACGCAGTATTTT. It yields the protein CASSAPIRGRRIFPDTQYF. This chain uses TRBV5-1 with TRBJ2-3, with TRBD1 matching 8 bases. This CDR3 has 19 amino acids. The trim removed 4 bases at V and 6 bases at J, leaving 22 bases unmatched. Germline V gives CDR1 SGHRS, CDR2 YFSETQ. The full variable domain, in which reference TRBV5-1 and TRBJ2-3 provide the parts outside the CDR3, is KAGVTQTPRYLIKTRGQQVTLSCSPISGHRSVSWYQQTPGQGLQFLFEYFSETQRNKGNFPGRFSGRQFSNSRSEMNVSTLELGDSALYLCASSAPIRGRRIFPDTQYFGPGTRLTVL.

The CDR3 nucleotides read TGCGCCAGCAGCCCCGCGGACAGGGTGCGTTCACCCCTCCACTTT. It specifies CASSPADRVRSPLHF. The genes are TRBV5-1 and TRBJ1-6; 8 positions agree with TRBD1. The V gene's germline CDR1 is SGHRS and CDR2 YFSETQ. The CDR3 spans 15 residues. Trimming removed 4 bases from V and 9 bases from J; junction bases left unmatched: 9.

The chain uses TRBV4-1 and TRBJ2-3; tentatively, D is TRBD2 (6 bases). CDR1 and CDR2 from the germline V gene are MGHRA and YSYEKL. The V end lost 5 bases, the J end lost 3 bases, and 18 bases lay between the germline ends. There are 16 residues in the CDR3. The CDR3 loop is CASSGEAGEGTDTQYF. The CDR3, as DNA: TGCGCCAGCAGCGGGGAGGCTGGGGAAGGTACAGATACGCAGTATTTT.

In this sample, this clone turned up a few times. The gene calls are TRBV25-1 and TRBJ2-7, with 7 positions matching TRBD2. CDR1 and CDR2 (germline): MGHDK, SYGVNS. V was clipped by 2 bases and J by 4 bases; unmatched bases: 5. The CDR3 is made up of 14 amino acids. CDR3 coding DNA: TGTGCCAGCAGTGAAGGGCGGGGAGGGTACGAGCAGTACTTC. Protein sequence: CASSEGRGGYEQYF.

The J gene is TRBJ1-3, the V gene TRBV10-3; D call uncertain. Trimming removed 2 bases from V and 0 bases from J, with 11 bases in between. Germline V gene data show CDR1 as ENHRY and CDR2 as SYGVKD. The CDR3 runs 16 residues. CDR3 DNA: TGTGCCATCAGTGAGCGCGGGTTTGACTCTGGAAACACCATATATTTT. Its translation is CAISERGFDSGNTIYF.

This clone was recorded once. The chain carries TRBV20-1 and TRBJ2-1; 7 bases are shared with TRBD1. Germline lookup yields CDR1 DFQATT and CDR2 SNEGSKA (reference sequence). The CDR3 has 11 residues. The DNA of the CDR3 is TGCACCCAGGACAGGCACTATGAGCAGTTCTTC. Encoded protein: CTQDRHYEQFF.

J is TRBJ1-4 and V is TRBV2, with D uncertain. V lost 0 bases and J lost 8, with 7 bases in between. Germline V gene lookup returns CDR1 SNHLY and CDR2 FYNNEI. This CDR3 contains 13 residues. The CDR3 nucleotides read TGTGCCAGCAGTGAAGCTAGGGAGGAAAAACTGTTTTTT. Translation gives CASSEAREEKLFF.

The V call is TRBV19, the J call TRBJ1-2, with a tentative D call TRBD1 (6 bases). CDR3 length: 13 residues. Germline assignment: CDR1 LNHDA and CDR2 SQIVND (reference sequence). V shed 4 bases and J shed 4 bases, with 10 bases lying between them. CDR3 amino acids: CASSKRQAYGYTF. As DNA, the CDR3 is TGTGCCAGTAGTAAGAGACAGGCCTATGGCTACACCTTC. The complete variable domain, with remaining parts taken from reference TRBV19 and TRBJ1-2, reads DGGITQSPKYLFRKEGQNVTLSCEQNLNHDAMYWYRQDPGQGLRLIYYSQIVNDFQKGDIAEGYSVSREKKESFPLTVTSAQKNPTAFYLCASSKRQAYGYTFGSGTRLTVV.

The chain has TRBV27 and TRBJ2-5; D possibly corresponds to TRBD1 (6 bases). In germline, CDR1 is MNHEY, CDR2 SMNVEV (reference sequence). Trimming pared 6 bases from V and 4 bases from J, leaving 15 bases between. The CDR3 sequence is 14 residues long. The CDR3 DNA reads as TGTGCCAGCAGCCTCAGACAGGCTAGAGAGACCCAGTACTTC. It yields the protein CASSLRQARETQYF.

The rearrangement links TRBV30 to TRBJ2-1; 10 bases match TRBD2. The CDR3 extends over 14 amino acids. Germline CDR1 reads GTSNPN; CDR2 reads SVGIG (reference sequence). The J segment lost 8 bases and the V segment lost 4 bases, leaving 8 bases of the junction unmatched. CDR3 DNA sequence: TGTGCCTGGACCTCAGCGGGGGGGGCCCATGAGCAGTTCTTC. This encodes CAWTSAGGAHEQFF.

The chain links TRBV4-1 to TRBJ1-2; D remains unclear. Trimming left V 2 bases short and J 3 bases short, with 10 bases between. Germline CDR1 is MGHRA and CDR2 is YSYEKL. This CDR3 has 14 amino acids. The CDR3 DNA follows: TGCGCCAGCAGCCAATTAAGAACGGACTATGGCTACACCTTC. Amino acids: CASSQLRTDYGYTF.

This chain links TRBV4-1 with TRBJ2-7; unclear D gene. The CDR3 runs to 15 residues. V was clipped by 0 bases and J by 3 bases, with 12 bases between them. Germline-derived CDR1 and CDR2 are MGHRA and YSYEKL. For the CDR3, the DNA is TGCGCCAGCAGCCAAGAATCGAACAACCTCTACGAGCAGTACTTC. Its protein product is CASSQESNNLYEQYF.

V gene TRBV11-3 combines with J gene TRBJ2-7, with D maybe TRBD1 (5 bases). Germline values: CDR1 SGHNT, CDR2 YENEEA. Between the trimmed V and J ends, which lost 4 bases and 1 base, there was a span of 14 bases. The CDR3 is 15 amino acids. The CDR3 protein is CASSSRTQGSYEQYF. The DNA for the CDR3 is TGTGCCAGCAGCTCACGTACGCAGGGATCCTACGAGCAGTACTTC.

V and J are TRBV7-2 and TRBJ2-2; D unresolved. The CDR3 covers 14 residues. V was shortened by 1 base and J by 3 bases, with 6 bases between the two germline ends. The germline V gene encodes CDR1 SGHTA and CDR2 FQGNSA. The CDR3 sequence: CASSLGQYTGELFF. The CDR3 DNA sequence: TGTGCCAGCAGCTTAGGCCAGTACACCGGGGAGCTGTTTTTT.

This chain connects TRBV2 to TRBJ1-1; tentative D call: TRBD1 (5 bases). Germline V gives CDR1 SNHLY, CDR2 FYNNEI. V was trimmed by 3 bases and J by 9 bases, leaving 11 bases between them. The CDR3 is 12 residues long. CDR3 in amino acids: CASSEGEGKAFF. The CDR3 nucleotides read TGTGCCAGCAGTGAGGGGGAGGGGAAAGCTTTCTTT. Complete variable domain (other parts from reference TRBV2 and TRBJ1-1): EPEVTQTPSHQVTQMGQEVILRCVPISNHLYFYWYRQILGQKVEFLVSFYNNEISEKSEIFDDQFSVERPDGSNFTLKIRSTKLEDSAMYFCASSEGEGKAFFGQGTRLTVV.

The J gene is TRBJ2-7, the V gene TRBV5-8; 7 positions agree with TRBD2. There are 14 residues in the CDR3. V shed 0 bases and J 3 bases; nucleotides not matched to a gene: 3. Germline CDR1 is SGHTS and CDR2 is YDEGEE. The DNA of the CDR3 is TGTGCCAGCAGCTTGGTGTCTAGCGGCTACGAGCAGTACTTC. Amino acid sequence: CASSLVSSGYEQYF.

V and J are TRBV6-4 and TRBJ1-2; 9 bases match TRBD1. Trimming at V came to 7 bases and at J to 9 bases, leaving 6 bases not matched to a gene. CDR1 MRHNA and CDR2 SNTAGT come from the germline V gene. The CDR3 has 12 amino acids. CDR3 in amino acids: CASNPGQGSYTF. The CDR3 DNA sequence: TGTGCCAGCAACCCGGGACAGGGAAGCTACACCTTC.

The rearrangement joins TRBV7-9 to TRBJ2-7; 9 bases line up with TRBD1. V lost 6 bases and J lost 3; bases outside the gene matches: 9. The length of the CDR3 is 15 residues. The V gene's germline CDR1 is SEHNR and CDR2 FQNEAQ (reference sequence). The CDR3 sequence: CASSQNPGQGYEQYF. DNA for the CDR3: TGTGCCAGCAGTCAGAACCCGGGACAGGGCTACGAGCAGTACTTC.

The chain uses TRBV27 and TRBJ2-2; tentatively, D is TRBD2 (6 bases). Germline CDR1 and CDR2: MNHEY and SMNVEV (reference sequence). The CDR3 is 15 amino acids. Trimming took 5 bases from V and 1 from J, leaving 11 bases between them. CDR3 residues: CASSLLSGNTGELFF. The CDR3 DNA sequence: TGTGCCAGCAGTCTACTTAGCGGGAACACCGGGGAGCTGTTTTTT.

The chain employs TRBV10-3 and TRBJ2-3; 8 bases are shared with TRBD2. The CDR3 runs to 13 residues. The V gene's germline CDR1 is ENHRY and CDR2 SYGVKD. With V trimmed by 10 bases and J by 2 bases, 5 bases remained unmatched. The CDR3 is CATGGGFTDTQYF. CDR3 bases: TGTGCCACCGGCGGGGGGTTCACAGATACGCAGTATTTT.

J is TRBJ2-7 and V is TRBV5-1; 7 bases agree with TRBD1. The CDR3 runs to 15 residues. V was pared by 0 bases and J by 2 bases, with 5 bases of the junction left unmatched. Germline CDR1 and CDR2: SGHRS and YFSETQ. CDR3 in DNA: TGCGCCAGCAGCTTGGGAGGGGGCGCCACCTACGAGCAGTACTTC. Amino acid sequence: CASSLGGGATYEQYF.

V is TRBV5-1 and J is TRBJ2-7; 8 bases map to TRBD1. From germline, CDR1 is SGHRS and CDR2 YFSETQ. Trimming removed 4 bases from V and 2 bases from J; junction bases left unmatched: 5. There are 14 residues in the CDR3. The CDR3 sequence: CASSQDRGAYEQYF. CDR3 nucleotides: TGCGCCAGCAGCCAAGACAGGGGCGCCTACGAGCAGTACTTC.

In this sample, this clone turned up a few times. The rearrangement joins TRBV11-2 to TRBJ2-1, with 11 bases identical to TRBD2. V gave up 4 bases and J gave up 6 bases; unmatched junction bases: 5. The germline V gene has CDR1 SGHAT and CDR2 FQNNGV. There are 15 residues in the CDR3. CDR3 bases: TGTGCCAGCAGCTGGCCTAGCGGGGGGCCCAATGAGCAGTTCTTC. It translates to CASSWPSGGPNEQFF.